This T cell receptor (beta chain) was obtained from a study of cytomegalovirus exposure and HLA in healthy donors. Germline CDR1 is SEHNR and CDR2 is FQNEAQ (reference sequence). The CDR3 spans 16 residues. The V end was cut by 5 bases, the J end by 8 bases, with 22 bases between. Primers: 60 Vbeta forward and 13 Jbeta reverse. Profiled with immunoSEQ multiplex PCR; TCRdb holds only in-frame clones, not every one. The sample consists of about 100,000 clones, roughly three quarters of them appearing once. The V gene is TRBV7-9, the J gene TRBJ1-3; tentatively, D is TRBD1 (5 bases). Input material: PBMCs. The receptor comes from a woman aged 60 to 75 in good health and CMV-seropositive. The CDR3 protein is CASSAGSRARGDTIYF. The CDR3 DNA is TGTGCCAGCAGCGCCGGGTCCCGGGCCCGGGGGGACACCATATATTTT.